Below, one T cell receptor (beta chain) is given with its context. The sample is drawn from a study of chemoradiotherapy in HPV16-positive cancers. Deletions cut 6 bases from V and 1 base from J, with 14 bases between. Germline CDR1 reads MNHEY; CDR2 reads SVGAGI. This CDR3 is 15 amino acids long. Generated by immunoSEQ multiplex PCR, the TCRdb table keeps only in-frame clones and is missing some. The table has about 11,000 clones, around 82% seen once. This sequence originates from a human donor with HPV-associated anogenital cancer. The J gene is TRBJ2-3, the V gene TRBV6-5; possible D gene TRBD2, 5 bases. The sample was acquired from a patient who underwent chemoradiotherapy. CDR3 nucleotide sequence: TGTGCCAGCAGGGAAAGCGGTGCCCGCACAGATACGCAGTATTTT. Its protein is CASRESGARTDTQYF.